These T cell receptor beta chains were read from a single sample in a study of blood T cell dynamics during melanoma immunotherapy. Libraries were prepared by immunoSEQ multiplex PCR; TCRdb keeps only in-frame clonotypes and omits some of them. The data hold about 8,200 clones, with approximately 90% observed a single time. The specimen was blood, collected from a patient treated with checkpoint blockade. The source of these receptors is a human donor with melanoma. Each CDR3 is given without its conserved first and last residue. A D gene is named only where the DNA matches it firmly.

TRBD2,TRBJ2-1,18,TRBV13,ASSPLGSGGIYSVRDEQF
.,TRBJ1-5,14,TRBV4-1,ASSQDRRGSNQPQH
.,TRBJ2-2,11,TRBV4-2,ASSQDMGGELF
.,TRBJ1-2,12,TRBV9,ASSVQTLGGGYT
.,TRBJ1-2,11,TRBV6-1,ASSETTAYGYT
TRBD1,TRBJ2-1,14,TRBV4-1,ASSVPTGVSGNEQF
TRBD1,TRBJ2-7,12,TRBV5-8,ASSLWTGVYEQY
TRBD1,TRBJ1-2,10,TRBV29-1,SVAGQGYGYT
.,TRBJ1-2,13,TRBV28,ASSSYSVEGYGYT
TRBD1,TRBJ1-2,13,TRBV27,ASSLSTGGNYGYT
.,TRBJ2-1,11,TRBV2,ASNLMGAWEQF
.,TRBJ1-6,12,TRBV27,ASSFKGGGSPLH
.,TRBJ1-2,10,TRBV9,ASSANRDGYT
.,TRBJ1-5,11,TRBV15,ATSRLGRGPQH
.,TRBJ1-4,14,TRBV23-1,ASSQGQSATNEKLF
.,TRBJ1-3,11,TRBV9,ASSVAPGYTIY
TRBD1,TRBJ1-4,13,TRBV15,ATSATGGSGEKLF
.,TRBJ1-4,13,TRBV4-1,ASRPYGQTNEKLF
.,TRBJ1-5,11,TRBV7-9,ASSPSVDRPQH
.,TRBJ1-3,11,TRBV9,ASSLGGGNTIY
.,TRBJ2-7,13,TRBV5-6,ASSGPRDRAYEQY
.,TRBJ1-1,14,TRBV19,ASSIDLTGSGQKAF
.,TRBJ1-1,13,TRBV19,ASSIGYVGNTEAF
TRBD1,TRBJ2-7,12,TRBV7-9,ASSYGTGRDEQY
.,TRBJ2-7,14,TRBV15,ATSRVGGAPTYEQY
.,TRBJ2-7,13,TRBV2,ASKEMGLAYYEQY
TRBD1,TRBJ1-6,14,TRBV27,ASGLTGGGEVSPLH
.,TRBJ1-4,11,TRBV5-8,ASSLVRNEKLF
.,TRBJ1-2,9,TRBV5-1,ASRLTQGYT
.,TRBJ2-7,13,TRBV18,ASSPPGVGIYEQY
.,TRBJ1-5,13,TRBV10-3,AISEQKGLNQPQH